This T cell receptor (beta chain) emerged from a study of shared clonotypes between healthy human individuals. Study observations and caveats: Represented diversity, genetic and exposure-history alike, was limited by few donors. Shared clonotypes: approximately 4.5% naive CD4, roughly 3.8% naive CD8, over 2% memory CD4, about 0.4% memory CD8.

Within Nashville, Tennessee resided all donors, each a Caucasian adult. A single count supports this clone. Antigen specificity is unknown. Some 29,000 T cell genomes (approximately 180 ng DNA) went into each sorted-subset replicate. Sequencing was performed with immunoSEQ multiplex PCR; in TCRdb, only in-frame clones are kept and a portion is missing. In the table there are more than 2,000,000 clones, about 92% of which are singletons. The CDR3 totals 14 residues. The germline CDR1 and CDR2 sequences are ENHRY and SYGVKD. Trimming stripped 8 bases from V and 7 bases from J, with 18 bases between. This TCR derives from a man younger than 30 in good health. The rearrangement joins TRBV10-3 to TRBJ2-1; maybe TRBD2 (7 bases). The sequencing sample was made of naive CD4+ T cells sorted from blood. Subset meaning: CD45RA+ positively selected. In nucleotides, the CDR3 is TGTGCCATCGGCCTGGAGGGGGAGGGTAATGAGCAGTTCTTC. It specifies CAIGLEGEGNEQFF.